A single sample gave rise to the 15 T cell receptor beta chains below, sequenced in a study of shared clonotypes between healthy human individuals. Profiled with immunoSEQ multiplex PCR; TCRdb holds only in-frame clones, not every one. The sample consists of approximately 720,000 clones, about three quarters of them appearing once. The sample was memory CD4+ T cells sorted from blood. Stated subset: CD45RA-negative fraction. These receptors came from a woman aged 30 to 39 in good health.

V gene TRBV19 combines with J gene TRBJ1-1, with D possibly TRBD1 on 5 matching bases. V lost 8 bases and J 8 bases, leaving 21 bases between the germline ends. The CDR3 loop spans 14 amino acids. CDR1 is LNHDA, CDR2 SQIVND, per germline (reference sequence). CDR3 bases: TGTGCCAGTGCTCGGACATCCTCAGACCCCGAAGCTTTCTTT. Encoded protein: CASARTSSDPEAFF.

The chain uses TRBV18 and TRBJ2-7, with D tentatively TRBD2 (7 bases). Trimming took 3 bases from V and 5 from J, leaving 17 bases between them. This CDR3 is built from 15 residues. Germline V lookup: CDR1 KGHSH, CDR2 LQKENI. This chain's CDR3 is CASSPSTRGGDEQYF. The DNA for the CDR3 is TGTGCCAGCTCACCTTCGACTAGAGGGGGGGACGAGCAGTACTTC.

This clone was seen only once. This chain's CDR3 is CASSPPATRQETQYF. As DNA, the CDR3 is TGTGCCAGCAGCCCCCCCGCGACACGACAGGAGACCCAGTACTTC. This chain uses TRBV11-2 with TRBJ2-5; a weak D match, TRBD1 (5 bases). The CDR3 length is 15 residues. Looked up from germline, CDR1 is SGHAT and CDR2 is FQNNGV. V lost 5 bases and J lost 5, with 18 bases in between. Full variable domain (rest looked up from reference TRBV11-2 and TRBJ2-5): EAGVAQSPRYKIIEKRQSVAFWCNPISGHATLYWYQQILGQGPKLLIQFQNNGVVDDSQLPKDRFSAERLKGVDSTLKIQPAKLEDSAVYLCASSPPATRQETQYFGPGTRLLVL.

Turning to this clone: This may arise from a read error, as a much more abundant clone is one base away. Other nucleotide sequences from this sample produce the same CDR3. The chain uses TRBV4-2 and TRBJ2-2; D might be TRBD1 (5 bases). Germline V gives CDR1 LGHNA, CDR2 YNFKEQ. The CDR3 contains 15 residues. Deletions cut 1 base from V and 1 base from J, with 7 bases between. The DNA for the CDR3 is TGTGCCAGCAGCCAAGGGGGCGGGAACACCGGGGAGCTGTTTTTT. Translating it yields CASSQGGGNTGELFF.

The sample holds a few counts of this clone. This CDR3 is CASSTGQPQHF. CDR3 DNA: TGTGCCAGCAGTACAGGTCAGCCCCAGCATTTT. The chain recombines TRBV27 with TRBJ1-5, with D possibly matching TRBD1 (5 bases). V dropped 5 bases and J dropped 6 bases, with 5 bases sitting between them. The germline V gene encodes CDR1 MNHEY and CDR2 SMNVEV (reference sequence). The CDR3 is 11 amino acids.

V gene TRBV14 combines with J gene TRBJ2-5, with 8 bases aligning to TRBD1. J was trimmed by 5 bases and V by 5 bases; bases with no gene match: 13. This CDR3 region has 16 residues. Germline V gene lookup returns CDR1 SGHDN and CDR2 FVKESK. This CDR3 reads CASSTLRQGLGETQYF. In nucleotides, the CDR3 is TGTGCCAGCAGCACTCTACGACAGGGGTTGGGCGAGACCCAGTACTTC.

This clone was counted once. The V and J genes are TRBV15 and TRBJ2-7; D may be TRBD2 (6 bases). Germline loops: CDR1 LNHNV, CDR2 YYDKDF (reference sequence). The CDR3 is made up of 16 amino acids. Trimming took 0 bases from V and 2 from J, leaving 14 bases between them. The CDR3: CATSRDRIAVTYEQYF. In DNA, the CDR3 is TGTGCCACCAGCAGAGATAGGATAGCGGTGACCTACGAGCAGTACTTC.

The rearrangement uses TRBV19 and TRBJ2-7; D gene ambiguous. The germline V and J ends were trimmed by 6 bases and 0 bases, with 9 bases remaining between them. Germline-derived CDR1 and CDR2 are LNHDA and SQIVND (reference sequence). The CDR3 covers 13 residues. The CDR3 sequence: CASRAGSSYEQYF. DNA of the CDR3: TGTGCCAGTAGGGCCGGAAGCTCCTACGAGCAGTACTTC.

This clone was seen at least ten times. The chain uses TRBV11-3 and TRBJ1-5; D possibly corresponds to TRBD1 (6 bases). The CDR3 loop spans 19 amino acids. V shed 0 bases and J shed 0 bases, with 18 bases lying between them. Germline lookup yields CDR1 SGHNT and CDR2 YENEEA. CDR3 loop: CASSLDDQGSLHSNQPQHF. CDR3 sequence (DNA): TGTGCCAGCAGCTTAGACGACCAGGGGAGCTTACATAGCAATCAGCCCCAGCATTTT.

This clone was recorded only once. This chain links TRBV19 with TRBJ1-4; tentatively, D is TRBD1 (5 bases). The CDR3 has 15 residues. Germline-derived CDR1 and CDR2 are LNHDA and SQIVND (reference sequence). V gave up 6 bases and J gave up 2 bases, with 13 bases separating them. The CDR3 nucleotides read TGTGCCAGTAGCACAGGCTCTGTTACTAATGAAAAACTGTTTTTT. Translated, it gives CASSTGSVTNEKLFF.

CDR3 residues: CASSESGLQYEQYF. The CDR3, as DNA: TGCGCCAGCAGTGAGTCGGGACTACAATACGAGCAGTACTTC. The chain has TRBV10-1 and TRBJ2-7; 7 bases are a match to TRBD2. This CDR3 is 14 amino acids long. Germline lookup yields CDR1 WNHNN and CDR2 SYGVQD (reference sequence). V trimming: 0 bases; J trimming: 4 bases; junction bases outside the gene matches: 3.

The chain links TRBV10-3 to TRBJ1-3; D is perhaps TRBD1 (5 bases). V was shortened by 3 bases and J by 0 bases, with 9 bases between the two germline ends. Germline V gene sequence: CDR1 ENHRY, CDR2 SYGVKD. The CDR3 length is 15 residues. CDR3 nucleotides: TGTGCCATCAGTGACAGGGAATCCTCTGGAAACACCATATATTTT. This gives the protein CAISDRESSGNTIYF.

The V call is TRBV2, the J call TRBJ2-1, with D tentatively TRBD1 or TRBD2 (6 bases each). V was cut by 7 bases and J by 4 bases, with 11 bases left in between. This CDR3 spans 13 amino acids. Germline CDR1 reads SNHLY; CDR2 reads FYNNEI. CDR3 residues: CASKGGEYNEQFF. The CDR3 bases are TGTGCCAGCAAGGGGGGAGAATACAATGAGCAGTTCTTC.

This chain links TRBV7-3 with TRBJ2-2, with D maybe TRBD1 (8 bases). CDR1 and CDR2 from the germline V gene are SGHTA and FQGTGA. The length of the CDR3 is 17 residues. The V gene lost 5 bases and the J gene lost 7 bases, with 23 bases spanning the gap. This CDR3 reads CASSPSGQGGVVGELFF. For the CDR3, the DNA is TGTGCCAGCAGCCCATCCGGACAGGGAGGGGTGGTCGGGGAGCTGTTTTTT.

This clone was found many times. The CDR3 reads CASSLAGPITREQFF. DNA for the CDR3: TGTGCCAGCAGCTTGGCGGGACCAATTACACGTGAGCAGTTCTTC. The chain recombines TRBV5-8 with TRBJ2-1, with D possibly called TRBD1 or TRBD2 (5 bases each). There are 15 residues in the CDR3. CDR1 is SGHTS, CDR2 YDEGEE, per germline. V dropped 0 bases and J dropped 9 bases, with 16 bases sitting between them.